The 26 T cell receptor beta chains below come from one sample, sequenced in a study of blood T cell repertoires in COVID-19 (dated by TCRdb to 2020 to 2022). Library preparation was by the immunoSEQ multiplex PCR assay. In TCRdb, the immuneACCESS table is reduced to in-frame sequences with V and J assigned. These tables do not hold every clone; where another copy was compared, an unresolved V gene accounts for under half, and the others remain unexplained. For this sample the table gives under 400,000 clones, of which around 89% were detected only once. Approximately 1.8% of the sample is held by the ten biggest clonotypes. The sample was peripheral blood. The origin of the receptors is a woman in her twenties or thirties with COVID-19, enrolled during active disease.

This sequence joins TRBV5-1 and TRBJ1-5; D is ambiguous. The CDR3 has 14 amino acids. V lost 0 bases, J lost 4 bases, and 8 bases lay in between. From germline, CDR1 is SGHRS and CDR2 YFSETQ. CDR3 coding DNA: TGCGCCAGCAGCTTGGGGGCTGCTAATCAGCCCCAGCATTTT. It yields the protein CASSLGAANQPQHF. Drawing the rest from reference TRBV5-1 and TRBJ1-5, the complete variable domain is KAGVTQTPRYLIKTRGQQVTLSCSPISGHRSVSWYQQTPGQGLQFLFEYFSETQRNKGNFPGRFSGRQFSNSRSEMNVSTLELGDSALYLCASSLGAANQPQHFGDGTRLSIL.

V gene TRBV11-2 combines with J gene TRBJ2-7; a weak D match, TRBD2 (5 bases). This CDR3 contains 12 residues. With 5 bases removed from V and 5 bases from J, the gap between germline ends came to 10 bases. Germline V lookup: CDR1 SGHAT, CDR2 FQNNGV. The CDR3 DNA follows: TGTGCCAGCAGCCGCGGGTTGGACGAGCAGTACTTC. Protein: CASSRGLDEQYF.

The chain links TRBV7-8 to TRBJ2-3; 8 bases line up with TRBD1. Germline V gene sequence: CDR1 SGHVS, CDR2 FQNEAQ. V gave up 4 bases and J gave up 5 bases; unmatched junction bases: 5. The CDR3 has 14 residues. The CDR3 DNA is TGTGCCAGCAGCTCCAGGGGGCCCGGAGATACGCAGTATTTT. Translating gives CASSSRGPGDTQYF.

Only a few counts were recorded for this clone. The chain recombines TRBV30 with TRBJ1-3; the match to TRBD1 covers 7 bases. The CDR3 sequence is 15 residues long. Germline V gene sequence: CDR1 GTSNPN, CDR2 SVGIG (reference sequence). V lost 2 bases to trimming and J lost 6 bases; unmatched junction nucleotides: 10. CDR3 residues: CAWSSPSQGPNTIYF. The CDR3 DNA follows: TGTGCCTGGAGTTCCCCTTCACAGGGGCCAAACACCATATATTTT.

The rearrangement links TRBV5-6 to TRBJ2-7; 9 bases agree with TRBD1. CDR1 SGHDT and CDR2 YYEEEE come from the germline V gene. This CDR3 comprises 16 residues. The junction had 15 bases not matched to a gene; V was cut back by 4 bases and J by 7 bases. This CDR3 is CASSETGTGRLGEQYF. The CDR3 DNA follows: TGTGCCAGCAGCGAAACCGGGACAGGGAGATTAGGGGAGCAGTACTTC.

This clone occurred once. The same CDR3 also results from other DNA sequences found in this sample. The V call is TRBV12-3 or TRBV12-4, the J call TRBJ2-1; no clear D gene. The ends were cut back, 4 bases at V and 4 bases at J, with 2 bases in the middle. The CDR3 runs to 11 residues. CDR3 in amino acids: CASSSYNEQFF. The CDR3, as DNA: TGTGCCAGCAGTTCTTACAATGAGCAGTTCTTC.

This chain links TRBV2 with TRBJ1-2; D call uncertain. The germline CDR1 and CDR2 sequences are SNHLY and FYNNEI. With 6 bases removed from V and 11 bases from J, the gap between germline ends came to 10 bases. The CDR3 runs to 10 residues. The CDR3 loop reads CASSREIYTF. DNA of the CDR3: TGTGCCAGCAGCCGGGAAATTTACACCTTC.

The DNA of the CDR3 is TGTGCCAGCAGCCCCAGGACAGGAGGGGCTGAGCAGTTCTTC. As protein: CASSPRTGGAEQFF. The chain carries TRBV3-1 (or the pseudogene TRBV3-2) and TRBJ2-1; perhaps TRBD1 as D (7 bases). This CDR3 is built from 14 residues. CDR1 and CDR2 (germline): LGHDT, YNNKEL (reference sequence). Trimming took off 4 bases at V and 9 bases at J, with 16 bases between the two ends.

J is TRBJ2-2 and V is TRBV3-1 (or the pseudogene TRBV3-2), with a possible D match to TRBD2 (6 bases). There are 15 residues in the CDR3. V lost 2 bases and J 3 bases, leaving 10 bases between the germline ends. CDR1 is LGHDT, CDR2 YNNKEL, per germline (reference sequence). CDR3 in amino acids: CASSQRTTYTGELFF. The CDR3 region has the DNA TGTGCCAGCAGCCAAAGGACTACATACACCGGGGAGCTGTTTTTT.

This sequence joins TRBV19 and TRBJ1-2, with 11 bases aligning to TRBD1. The length of the CDR3 is 18 residues. Per germline, CDR1 LNHDA and CDR2 SQIVND (reference sequence). The trim removed 5 bases at V and 4 bases at J, leaving 15 bases unmatched. The CDR3 here is CASSLTGQGATGVYGYTF. The CDR3 nucleotides read TGTGCCAGTAGTCTCACCGGACAGGGGGCTACAGGTGTCTATGGCTACACCTTC.

This rearrangement joins TRBV2 to TRBJ2-2; D ambiguous. Germline-derived CDR1 and CDR2 are SNHLY and FYNNEI. The CDR3 covers 13 residues. V lost 3 bases and J 3 bases, leaving 5 bases between the germline ends. The CDR3 spells CASSERYTGELFF. The CDR3 DNA reads TGTGCCAGCAGTGAGCGCTACACCGGGGAGCTGTTTTTT. The whole variable domain, remainder taken from reference TRBV2 and TRBJ2-2, is EPEVTQTPSHQVTQMGQEVILRCVPISNHLYFYWYRQILGQKVEFLVSFYNNEISEKSEIFDDQFSVERPDGSNFTLKIRSTKLEDSAMYFCASSERYTGELFFGEGSRLTVL.

The chain carries TRBV6-1 and TRBJ1-1; no firm D call. This CDR3 has 16 amino acids. Germline V gene data show CDR1 as MNHNS and CDR2 as SASEGT. Trimming took 2 bases from V and 0 from J, leaving 13 bases between them. The CDR3 reads CASSEWAALMNTEAFF. DNA of the CDR3: TGTGCCAGCAGTGAATGGGCAGCTCTCATGAACACTGAAGCTTTCTTT.

V usage is TRBV11-2 and J usage is TRBJ2-7; no firm D call. The CDR3 extends over 13 amino acids. Germline lookup yields CDR1 SGHAT and CDR2 FQNNGV. V was pared by 1 base and J by 7 bases, with 11 bases between. CDR3 in amino acids: CASSLGAGREQYF. CDR3 nucleotide sequence: TGTGCCAGCAGCTTAGGGGCAGGTCGGGAGCAGTACTTC.

The chain combines TRBV19 with TRBJ1-1, with 7 bases lining up with TRBD1. V lost 4 bases and J lost 0; bases outside the gene matches: 5. Germline CDR1 and CDR2: LNHDA and SQIVND (reference sequence). The CDR3 runs to 15 residues. CDR3 DNA sequence: TGTGCCAGTAGTAGGCAGGGGGGTTTGAACACTGAAGCTTTCTTT. It translates to CASSRQGGLNTEAFF.

This sequence joins TRBV5-5 and TRBJ1-2; D call uncertain. Trimming pared 5 bases from V and 2 bases from J, leaving 22 bases between. The CDR3 covers 17 residues. Germline V gene data show CDR1 as SGHKS and CDR2 as YYEKEE (reference sequence). In nucleotides, the CDR3 is TGTGCCAGCAGAAACCAAATCCTGGGCGCGGGCAACTATGGCTACACCTTC. Its protein product is CASRNQILGAGNYGYTF.

The chain recombines TRBV24-1 with TRBJ2-5; 7 bases agree with TRBD2. The V gene's germline CDR1 is KGHDR and CDR2 SFDVKD. The CDR3 sequence is 15 residues long. Losses at the gene ends were 5 bases for V and 0 bases for J; bases not matched to a gene: 5. CDR3 amino acids: CATSAGSGYQETQYF. In nucleotides, the CDR3 is TGTGCCACCAGTGCCGGTAGCGGGTACCAAGAGACCCAGTACTTC.

The gene calls are TRBV2 and TRBJ1-5; D gene uncertain. Trimming stripped 2 bases from V and 4 bases from J, with 9 bases between. The CDR3 contains 14 residues. CDR1 and CDR2 (germline): SNHLY, FYNNEI. This CDR3 reads CASSENSPNQPQHF. CDR3 DNA: TGTGCCAGCAGTGAAAACAGCCCGAATCAGCCCCAGCATTTT.

This rearrangement joins TRBV4-2 to TRBJ2-6, with TRBD1 matching 8 bases. In germline, CDR1 is LGHNA, CDR2 YNFKEQ. This CDR3 region has 18 residues. V lost 2 bases to trimming and J lost 0 bases; unmatched junction nucleotides: 6. In nucleotides, the CDR3 is TGTGCCAGCAGCCAAAGGGGACAGGTGATCTCTGGGGCCAACGTCCTGACTTTC. This sequence encodes CASSQRGQVISGANVLTF.

The rearrangement uses TRBV7-2 and TRBJ1-5, with D uncertain. The germline V and J ends were trimmed by 1 base and 0 bases, with 7 bases remaining between them. The CDR3 extends over 15 amino acids. The germline gives CDR1 SGHTA, CDR2 FQGNSA. CDR3 loop: CASSLGRYSNQPQHF. For the CDR3, the DNA is TGTGCCAGCAGCTTAGGCAGGTATAGCAATCAGCCCCAGCATTTT. Full variable domain (rest looked up from reference TRBV7-2 and TRBJ1-5): GAGVSQSPSNKVTEKGKDVELRCDPISGHTALYWYRQSLGQGLEFLIYFQGNSAPDKSGLPSDRFSAERTGGSVSTLTIQRTQQEDSAVYLCASSLGRYSNQPQHFGDGTRLSIL.

The V gene is TRBV21-1, the J gene TRBJ2-7; the D call of TRBD1 is as the table states it, not checked on the DNA. TRBV21-1 is termed a pseudogene. The CDR3 covers 17 residues. DNA for the CDR3: TGTGCCCGCCTTATCCGGGACAGAGCGCCGCTGATCTACGAGCAGTACTTC. The encoded protein is CARLIRDRAPLIYEQYF.

In DNA form, the CDR3 reads TGTGCCAGCAATCCCACAGGGGTCCTATTCAATCAGCCCCAGCATTTT. As protein: CASNPTGVLFNQPQHF. V and J are TRBV27 and TRBJ1-5; 7 bases agree with TRBD1. Germline V lookup: CDR1 MNHEY, CDR2 SMNVEV (reference sequence). The J segment lost 3 bases and the V segment lost 7 bases, leaving 12 bases of the junction unmatched. The CDR3 totals 16 residues.

The V and J genes are TRBV12-3 or TRBV12-4 and TRBJ1-2, with 9 nucleotides matching TRBD1. V gave up 9 bases and J gave up 1 base; unmatched junction bases: 3. This CDR3 spans 13 amino acids. The CDR3 is CASGQGYNYGYTF. Written as DNA, the CDR3 is TGTGCCAGTGGACAGGGGTATAACTATGGCTACACCTTC.

The chain employs TRBV13 and TRBJ1-1; D perhaps matches TRBD1 (5 bases). CDR1 PRHDT and CDR2 FYEKMQ come from the germline V gene (reference sequence). The CDR3 is 13 residues long. The V and J ends lost 5 bases and 1 base respectively, with 8 bases between them. Here the CDR3 reads CASSPQGNTEAFF. The CDR3 region has the DNA TGTGCCAGCAGCCCCCAGGGGAACACTGAAGCTTTCTTT.

The table lists this clone with a few counts. V and J are TRBV25-1 and TRBJ1-2; no clear D. This CDR3 contains 13 residues. Per germline, CDR1 MGHDK and CDR2 SYGVNS. V was trimmed by 5 bases and J by 5 bases, leaving 12 bases between them. CDR3 nucleotide sequence: TGTGCCAGCAGTAGATCCTCAGGATATGGCTACACCTTC. Its translation is CASSRSSGYGYTF.

The chain employs TRBV3-1 (or the pseudogene TRBV3-2) and TRBJ2-6; D possibly corresponds to TRBD1 (6 bases). V gave up 4 bases and J gave up 2 bases, with 24 bases separating them. The CDR3 runs 20 residues. The germline CDR1 and CDR2 sequences are LGHDT and YNNKEL (reference sequence). The CDR3: CASSLLAPGTKIPGANVLTF. The CDR3 nucleotides read TGTGCCAGCAGCCTCCTTGCCCCGGGGACAAAGATTCCTGGGGCCAACGTCCTGACTTTC.

The rearrangement uses TRBV11-3 and TRBJ1-2; 7 positions match TRBD1. The CDR3 spans 13 residues. J lost 5 bases, V lost 5 bases, and 5 bases had no gene match. The V gene's germline CDR1 is SGHNT and CDR2 YENEEA. The CDR3 reads CASSRQGVYGYTF. The DNA of the CDR3 is TGTGCCAGCAGCCGCCAGGGGGTTTATGGCTACACCTTC.